This T cell receptor (beta chain) is drawn from a study of blood T cell repertoires in COVID-19 (dated by TCRdb to about 2020). About the study as a whole: The collaborator samples originated in the United States, Italy and Spain and spanned the acute and convalescent phases of COVID-19. The samples were drawn from the first 160 participants of the ongoing ImmuneRACE study and from some 1,300 subjects provided by 6 global collaborators. Where available, HLA class I and class II types were taken from metadata supplied by the sample provider and were not determined by assay-based typing. Subjects who had been exposed to COVID-19, were actively infected with it, or had recovered from it provided the deeply sampled blood TCRbeta repertoires that made up the dataset. The material from the prospective study consisted of cDNA or gDNA derived from T cells, B-cell-depleted T cells, or PBMCs. Nearly every sample came with metadata listing a de-identified subject ID, COVID-19 status, age in years and sex. The repertoires were released in a freely available public database intended as a resource for research on the immune response to SARS-CoV-2. The full study reports these points: The quantity of clinical and demographic metadata differed by source and by participant and was supplied without curation.

This clone was picked up one time. No antigen is known for it. There are no base qualities to consult, and no much larger clone falls within one base. The CDR3 spans 14 residues, from the cysteine through the phenylalanine. Solely the CDR3 DNA is kept, with 42 bases framed from the first base. CDR1 and CDR2 were assigned from the germline V gene (reference sequence) as SGHAT and FQDESV. Here V drops 2 bases and J drops 11 bases, and the junction holds 9 bases not matched to any gene. Collaborating institutions collected whole blood in K2EDTA tubes following their own protocols. For TCRbeta analysis, collaborators shipped samples in one of three forms: frozen whole blood, isolated PBMCs, or DNA extracted from either of those sample types. TCRbeta CDR3 regions were amplified from genomic DNA using the immunoSEQ Assay, a bias-controlled multiplex PCR. In the source study's methods: The number of nucleated cells in each sample was estimated by amplification of reference gene primers within the assay. To quantify the absolute abundance of each unique TCRbeta CDR3 rearrangement, sequence reads were collapsed and filtered. For each sample, productive Simpson clonality was calculated as the square root of Simpson's diversity index across productive rearrangements. The clones in this table, taken by TCRdb from immuneACCESS, are in-frame only. Not every clone is retained; where verified, under half of the shortfall comes from an unresolved V gene, and the cause of the rest is unknown. The D gene and trimming were derived from the DNA, and the V and J assignments and clone size from that table. The sample table contains approximately 150,000 clones; only one count was recorded for 80% to 85% of them. Jointly, the top ten make up roughly 11% of the sample.

The TCR comes from a man in his sixties or seventies with active or convalescent COVID-19. Sequenced sample: peripheral blood. The rearrangement combines TRBV11-1 with TRBJ1-1; 9 bases in the junction line up with TRBD1. The DNA reads TGTGCCAGCAGCTTAAGGCCAGGGACAGGGAACGCTTTCTTT. Its translation reads: CASSLRPGTGNAFF.